This TCR beta chain was observed in a study of cytomegalovirus exposure and HLA in healthy donors. Study-wide context: A later analysis reported the 120 or so validation repertoires used the same platform as the roughly 670 first-cohort repertoires.

The CDR3 spans 14 residues. The V and J ends lost 3 bases and 0 bases respectively, with 8 bases between them. Germline CDR1 MNHEY, CDR2 SMNVEV (reference sequence). Concerning this clone: As yet, its antigen is unknown.

Study-level findings and limits: Most observed TCR sequences were rare, whereas some public TCRs were detected in many donors. TCR beta chains numbering about 160 were designated cytomegalovirus-associated.

The method was immunoSEQ multiplex PCR; TCRdb's version includes in-frame clones alone and lacks a portion of them. The repertoire holds about 270,000 clones, 70% to 90% seen once, with 0.9% to 1.1% in the top ten. The donors belonged to the approximately 120-subject validation cohort, separate from the roughly 700-subject first cohort. The rearrangement joins TRBV27 to TRBJ1-2, with D possibly TRBD1 on 5 matching bases. This TCR derives from a woman in her late teens or twenties in good health and CMV-seronegative. Input material: PBMCs. Written as DNA, the CDR3 is TGTGCCAGCAGTTTTCGGGGGACTAACTATGGCTACACCTTC. It yields the protein CASSFRGTNYGYTF.